Listed below are T cell receptor beta chains from one sample, sequenced in a study of Graves' ophthalmopathy and Graves' hyperthyroidism. Each CDR3 protein is one row after TCRdb ran MiXCR on the multiplex PCR reads. The sample lists 650,000 to 900,000 distinct CDR3 sequences; approximately 40% were seen once. The specimen sequenced was peripheral blood. Source of these receptors: an adult man with Graves' ophthalmopathy. CDR3s include the opening cysteine and the closing phenylalanine or tryptophan. The order of the fields is CDR3 protein, CDR3 DNA, V gene, D gene, J gene, clone size. D genes are given only for firm matches. The size field is filled for only some rows; it gives once, few, many or a size class.

CSLGQWRTEAFF | TGCAGCTTGGGACAGTGGCGCACTGAAGCTTTCTTT | TRBV29-1 | TRBD1 | TRBJ1-1 | .
CAIKQNTGDTEAFF | TGTGCCATCAAGCAGAACACCGGGGACACTGAAGCTTTCTTT | TRBV10-3 | . | TRBJ1-1 | .
CASSESRAGETQYF | TGTGCCAGCAGTGAATCCAGGGCCGGGGAGACCCAGTACTTC | TRBV25-1 | . | TRBJ2-5 | many
CASTKAPYNQPQHF | TGTGCCAGTACCAAAGCTCCGTACAATCAGCCCCAGCATTTT | TRBV19 | . | TRBJ1-5 | many
CATSDFSRGETQYF | TGTGCCACCAGTGATTTCTCCAGGGGAGAGACCCAGTACTTC | TRBV24-1 | . | TRBJ2-5 | many
CSALDRAALVPF | TGCAGTGCTTTGGACAGGGCGGCTCTCGTTCCCTTC | TRBV20-1 | TRBD1 | TRBJ1-2 | .
CASSLAAGDPKETQYF | TGTGCCAGCAGCTTAGCGGCAGGGGACCCCAAAGAGACCCAGTACTTC | TRBV7-9 | . | TRBJ2-5 | few
CASSIGQGKEETQYF | TGTGCCAGCAGCATAGGACAGGGAAAGGAAGAGACCCAGTACTTC | TRBV9 | TRBD1 | TRBJ2-5 | .
CASSDRRDSPLHF | TGTGCCAGCAGCGACAGGAGAGATTCACCCCTCCACTTT | TRBV6-1 | . | TRBJ1-6 | .
CASSSSMDRAYEQYF | TGTGCCAGCAGCTCATCGATGGACAGGGCCTACGAGCAGTACTTC | TRBV7-9 | TRBD1 | TRBJ2-7 | .